The rows below give T cell receptor beta chains drawn from one sample of a study of T-cell memory formation after mild COVID-19. MiXCR was run by TCRdb on the 5' RACE reads, yielding one entry per CDR3 protein. The table includes more than 85,000 distinct CDR3 sequences, around 10% detected once. The sample was PBMCs or a T cell subset sorted from them (not recorded which). These receptors were collected from a young man who had mild COVID-19 (a few samples of this study predate the infection). Cell type and time point are not known. CDR3s include the opening cysteine and the closing phenylalanine or tryptophan. D genes are given only for firm matches. Clone sizes are given selectively: once, few, many, or a class where the clone is expanded.

abundance	d_gene	v_gene	j_gene	CDR3aa	CDR3nt
-	-	TRBV21-1	TRBJ2-6	CASSKDPKDPYSGANVLTF	TGTGCCAGCAGCAAAGATCCGAAGGACCCGTACTCTGGGGCCAACGTCCTGACTTTC
-	-	TRBV20-1	TRBJ2-2	CSARDSGMGTNTGELFF	TGCAGTGCTAGAGATTCCGGGATGGGGACGAACACCGGGGAGCTGTTTTTT
few	-	TRBV29-1	TRBJ1-1	CSVEGQPGTEAFF	TGCAGCGTTGAAGGACAGCCGGGGACTGAAGCTTTCTTT
-	TRBD1	TRBV7-9	TRBJ2-4	CASSFRDSHIQYF	TGTGCCAGCAGCTTCAGGGACAGCCACATTCAGTACTTC
-	TRBD1	TRBV7-9	TRBJ2-3	CASSSSPGTGGRMVTDTQYF	TGTGCCAGCAGCTCCAGCCCGGGGACAGGGGGCAGGATGGTAACAGATACGCAGTATTTT
-	-	TRBV11-2	TRBJ2-7	CASSLVSAPYEQYF	TGTGCCAGCAGCTTAGTGTCGGCACCCTACGAGCAGTACTTC
-	TRBD1	TRBV29-1	TRBJ1-2	CSAPTGGPGYTF	TGCAGCGCCCCTACAGGGGGCCCCGGCTACACCTTC
-	-	TRBV7-9	TRBJ1-1	CASSLRPPPDTEAFF	TGTGCCAGCAGCTTACGGCCTCCTCCGGACACTGAAGCTTTCTTT
-	-	TRBV19	TRBJ1-3	CASSRDSGNTIYF	TGTGCCAGTAGCCGGGACTCTGGAAACACCATATATTTT
-	-	TRBV5-6	TRBJ2-3	CASSLVNSEDTQYF	TGTGCCAGCAGCTTGGTAAACTCGGAAGATACGCAGTATTTT
many	-	TRBV12-3/TRBV12-4	TRBJ2-4	CASTPRSGTAKNIQYF	TGTGCCAGCACCCCAAGGTCGGGGACGGCCAAAAACATTCAGTACTTC
-	-	TRBV3-1	TRBJ1-2	CASSQFQVYTF	TGTGCCAGCAGCCAATTTCAGGTCTACACCTTC
-	-	TRBV4-3	TRBJ1-2	CASSQVAAGLLANYGYTF	TGCGCCAGCAGCCAAGTCGCGGCAGGCCTCTTAGCTAACTATGGCTACACCTTC
few	-	TRBV7-9	TRBJ1-1	CASSLGLVGDGNTEAFF	TGTGCCAGCAGCCTGGGGCTCGTCGGGGATGGGAACACTGAAGCTTTCTTT
few	TRBD1	TRBV7-2	TRBJ2-2	CASSARGDRGLTTGELFF	TGTGCCAGCAGCGCCCGGGGGGACAGGGGACTCACCACCGGGGAGCTGTTTTTT
-	TRBD1	TRBV7-9	TRBJ2-1	CASSLTLVEDRGGNEQFF	TGTGCCAGCAGCTTGACTCTCGTCGAGGACAGGGGGGGCAATGAGCAGTTCTTC
-	-	TRBV11-2	TRBJ2-7	CASSSKIRLEAREQYF	TGTGCCAGCAGCTCCAAGATCCGACTAGAGGCCCGCGAGCAGTACTTC
few	-	TRBV5-1	TRBJ1-1	CASSPGRAANTEAFF	TGCGCCAGCAGCCCCGGTAGGGCAGCGAACACTGAAGCTTTCTTT
-	-	TRBV6-4	TRBJ2-7	CASSAKPGGAEQYF	TGTGCCAGCAGTGCCAAGCCAGGGGGGGCCGAGCAGTACTTC
-	-	TRBV7-9	TRBJ1-1	CASSYRADEAFF	TGTGCCAGCAGCTACAGGGCAGATGAAGCTTTCTTT
-	-	TRBV29-1	TRBJ2-7	CSVGEAGSSYEQYF	TGCAGCGTTGGAGAGGCAGGGAGCTCCTACGAGCAGTACTTC
-	-	TRBV11-2	TRBJ2-5	CASSSAGRYQETQYF	TGTGCCAGCAGCTCCGCGGGTCGGTACCAAGAGACCCAGTACTTC
many	TRBD2	TRBV4-3	TRBJ2-1	CASSQDSAGGYNEQFF	TGCGCCAGCAGCCAAGATTCCGCGGGGGGGTACAATGAGCAGTTCTTC
-	TRBD1	TRBV4-1	TRBJ1-5	CASSQGQGGWQPQHF	TGCGCCAGCAGCCAAGGACAGGGAGGCTGGCAGCCCCAGCATTTT
many	-	TRBV7-9	TRBJ2-5	CASSQDSQETQYF	TGTGCCAGCAGCCAGGACAGCCAAGAGACCCAGTACTTC
many	TRBD2	TRBV7-2	TRBJ2-1	CAVPRGGFSYNEQFF	TGTGCCGTCCCTCGGGGGGGATTTTCCTACAATGAGCAGTTCTTC
-	-	TRBV5-4	TRBJ2-2	CASSFSPDMEVELFF	TGTGCCAGCAGCTTCTCGCCAGATATGGAGGTGGAGCTGTTTTTT
many	-	TRBV5-1	TRBJ2-7	CASSPGVLYEQYF	TGCGCCAGCAGCCCCGGAGTCCTCTACGAGCAGTACTTC
few	-	TRBV12-3/TRBV12-4	TRBJ1-1	CASSLALSDPNTEAFF	TGTGCCAGCAGTTTAGCGCTTTCGGATCCGAACACTGAAGCTTTCTTT
few	-	TRBV20-1	TRBJ1-4	CSARDGIEVEKLFF	TGCAGTGCTAGAGATGGGATCGAGGTGGAAAAACTGTTTTTT
few	-	TRBV27	TRBJ2-3	CASSPSGLPYDTQYF	TGTGCCAGCAGTCCCTCGGGTCTACCCTATGATACGCAGTATTTT
-	-	TRBV2	TRBJ2-4	CASMGTLLAKNIQYF	TGTGCCAGCATGGGGACTCTTCTAGCCAAAAACATTCAGTACTTC
-	TRBD2	TRBV3-1	TRBJ2-3	CASSPWLAGGTMDTQYF	TGTGCCAGCAGCCCATGGTTAGCGGGGGGCACTATGGATACGCAGTATTTT
many	-	TRBV7-2	TRBJ2-1	CASSFIGGPYNEQFF	TGTGCCAGCAGCTTCATCGGGGGGCCCTACAATGAGCAGTTCTTC
many	-	TRBV4-3	TRBJ2-1	CASSPGSSSYNEQFF	TGCGCCAGCAGCCCCGGTTCTAGCTCCTACAATGAGCAGTTCTTC
few	TRBD1	TRBV7-9	TRBJ1-1	CASSSFATGDTEAFF	TGTGCCAGCAGCTCATTTGCTACAGGGGACACTGAAGCTTTCTTT
-	-	TRBV5-1	TRBJ1-1	CASSLAPGNTEAFF	TGCGCCAGCAGCTTGGCCCCGGGGAACACTGAAGCTTTCTTT
-	-	TRBV4-1	TRBJ1-2	CASSLAPGAVYGYTF	TGCGCCAGCAGCCTCGCGCCTGGGGCGGTCTATGGCTACACCTTC
-	TRBD2	TRBV7-9	TRBJ2-5	CASNLLAGEQETQYF	TGTGCCAGCAACTTACTAGCGGGGGAACAAGAGACCCAGTACTTC
many	-	TRBV29-1	TRBJ2-1	CSVPPPGIYNEQFF	TGCAGCGTTCCACCCCCAGGTATCTACAATGAGCAGTTCTTC
-	-	TRBV27	TRBJ1-1	CASSFPDTEAFF	TGTGCCAGCAGTTTCCCGGACACGGAAGCTTTCTTT
-	-	TRBV7-2	TRBJ2-2	CASSLVAPLNTGELFF	TGTGCCAGCAGCTTGGTTGCCCCACTTAACACCGGGGAGCTGTTTTTT
-	-	TRBV7-2	TRBJ2-3	CASRRLGGDTQYF	TGTGCCAGCAGACGATTGGGCGGGGATACGCAGTATTTT
-	TRBD2	TRBV19	TRBJ2-5	CASSPYGRGAQETQYF	TGTGCCAGTAGTCCCTACGGGAGGGGCGCACAAGAGACCCAGTACTTC
few	-	TRBV6-5	TRBJ1-6	CASSSGPWAPLHF	TGTGCCAGCAGTTCGGGACCCTGGGCACCCCTCCACTTT
few	TRBD2	TRBV6-2/TRBV6-3	TRBJ2-7	CASSSGLAGGPSEQYF	TGTGCCAGCAGTTCAGGACTAGCGGGGGGCCCCAGCGAGCAGTACTTC